The 25 T cell receptor beta chains listed next were all sequenced from one sample in a study of T cell responses to AZD1222 COVID-19 vaccine (dated by TCRdb to the early 2020s). Sample time point, as interpreted from the label and publication: about 28 days (+/-7) after the second vaccine dose. Libraries were made using the immunoSEQ multiplex PCR assay. TCRdb provides this immuneACCESS table in a form limited to in-frame rearrangements. Some clones are lacking; in checked studies, under half of them reflect an unresolved V gene, and why the rest are absent is not known. This sample has 150,000 to 200,000 clones in its table, and 70% to 90% of those were observed once. Of the sample, 11% falls within the top ten clones. Sequencing was performed on peripheral blood, taken 28 days after the second AZD1222 dose. These receptors originate from an adult who received the AZD1222 COVID-19 vaccine.

Concerning this clone: Sequence at one end of the junction differs from germline and may be a read error. The chain joins TRBV7-7 to TRBJ2-5; D remains ambiguous. The CDR3 is 13 amino acids. Germline-derived CDR1 and CDR2 are SSHAT and FNYEAQ (reference sequence). CDR3 region: CASSLKVQETQYF. The CDR3 bases are TGTGCTAGCAGCTTAAAGGTCCAGGAGACCCAGTACTTC.

V gene TRBV19 combines with J gene TRBJ1-1, with unresolved D. The CDR3 runs to 14 residues. V dropped 4 bases and J dropped 6 bases, with 15 bases sitting between them. Germline V gene sequence: CDR1 LNHDA, CDR2 SQIVND (reference sequence). Here the CDR3 DNA reads TGTGCCAGTAGTACCCCCGGGCTAACCCCTGAAGCTTTCTTT. Amino acid sequence: CASSTPGLTPEAFF.

The chain couples TRBV6-2 or TRBV6-3 to TRBJ1-6; TRBD1 matches at 9 bases. V lost 4 bases and J lost 12; bases outside the gene matches: 13. Germline-derived CDR1 and CDR2 are MNHEY and SVGEGT. This CDR3 region has 16 residues. CDR3 bases: TGTGCCAGCAGTTCCCCTACCGGGACAGGGCTTGAACCCCTCCACTTT. Encoded protein: CASSSPTGTGLEPLHF.

The rearrangement joins TRBV6-5 to TRBJ2-3; 8 bases fit TRBD1. The CDR3 sequence is 14 residues long. The junction had 8 bases not matched to a gene; V was cut back by 7 bases and J by 5 bases. Germline values: CDR1 MNHEY, CDR2 SVGAGI. CDR3 in amino acids: CASTLGQGEDTQYF. CDR3 sequence (DNA): TGTGCCAGCACTCTAGGACAGGGAGAAGATACGCAGTATTTT.

The chain links TRBV6-1 to TRBJ1-5, with D perhaps TRBD1 (5 bases). The CDR3 loop spans 14 amino acids. Germline CDR1 is MNHNS and CDR2 is SASEGT. Between the trimmed V and J ends, which lost 1 base and 5 bases, there was a span of 9 bases. CDR3: CASSEGQYYQPQHF. CDR3 DNA: TGTGCCAGCAGTGAAGGACAGTACTATCAGCCCCAGCATTTT.

The V call is TRBV6-4, the J call TRBJ1-6; D not certain. Trimming pared 2 bases from V and 11 bases from J, leaving 7 bases between. Germline V gene sequence: CDR1 MRHNA, CDR2 SNTAGT. The CDR3 spans 12 residues. The CDR3: CASSDGGPPLHF. DNA of the CDR3: TGTGCCAGCAGTGACGGAGGGCCACCCCTCCACTTT.

With respect to this clone: Additional DNA sequences in this sample encode the identical CDR3. V gene TRBV5-1 combines with J gene TRBJ1-2, with TRBD1 matching 10 bases. Germline CDR1 reads SGHRS; CDR2 reads YFSETQ. The CDR3 contains 15 residues. The junction had 4 bases not matched to a gene; V was cut back by 4 bases and J by 1 base. The CDR3 DNA follows: TGCGCCAGCAGCCCAGGGACAGGGGTTAACTATGGCTACACCTTC. Translation gives CASSPGTGVNYGYTF.

The rearrangement joins TRBV28 to TRBJ2-1; 10 bases are shared with TRBD2. V was pared by 7 bases and J by 5 bases, with 8 bases of the junction left unmatched. This CDR3 spans 15 amino acids. The germline V gene encodes CDR1 MDHEN and CDR2 SYDVKM. CDR3 in amino acids: CASTVRLAGNNEQFF. DNA for the CDR3: TGTGCCAGCACTGTCCGACTAGCGGGTAACAATGAGCAGTTCTTC.

The rearrangement links TRBV6-2 or TRBV6-3 to TRBJ2-7; TRBD2 aligns across 7 bases. This CDR3 is built from 15 residues. Germline V lookup: CDR1 MNHEY, CDR2 SVGEGT. V lost 2 bases, J lost 0 bases, and 4 bases stayed unmatched. The CDR3 nucleotides are TGTGCCAGCAGTTACGGGGGACTATTCTCCTACGAGCAGTACTTC. Protein: CASSYGGLFSYEQYF.

This rearrangement joins TRBV5-1 to TRBJ2-7; D is perhaps TRBD1 (8 bases). The ends were cut back, 3 bases at V and 5 bases at J, with 18 bases in the middle. Germline V CDR1 and CDR2: SGHRS, YFSETQ. This CDR3 contains 15 residues. Written as DNA, the CDR3 is TGCGCCAGCAGCTCCGGACAGGGAGGGATACACGAGCAGTACTTC. Residues: CASSSGQGGIHEQYF. Based on the CDR3 plus reference TRBV5-1 and TRBJ2-7, the full variable domain is KAGVTQTPRYLIKTRGQQVTLSCSPISGHRSVSWYQQTPGQGLQFLFEYFSETQRNKGNFPGRFSGRQFSNSRSEMNVSTLELGDSALYLCASSSGQGGIHEQYFGPGTRLTVT.

Written as DNA, the CDR3 is TGTGCCAGCAGCTTAGGCGGGGGATCCGTGGGCTACGAGCAGTACTTC. This encodes CASSLGGGSVGYEQYF. This chain joins TRBV7-2 and TRBJ2-7, with 7 bases that match TRBD2. The ends lost 1 base at V and 3 bases at J; junction bases unmatched: 9. The germline V gene has CDR1 SGHTA and CDR2 FQGNSA. The CDR3 runs 16 residues.

The rearrangement links TRBV5-8 to TRBJ1-1; D gene unclear. The V and J ends lost 4 bases and 0 bases respectively, with 4 bases between them. Germline-derived CDR1 and CDR2 are SGHTS and YDEGEE. The CDR3 sequence is 12 residues long. The CDR3 DNA follows: TGTGCCAGCAGCCTCCTGAACACTGAAGCTTTCTTT. It translates to CASSLLNTEAFF.

This clone was counted between two and nine times. The rearrangement joins TRBV7-2 to TRBJ2-7, with D perhaps given as TRBD1 or TRBD2 (5 bases each). CDR1 and CDR2 from the germline V gene are SGHTA and FQGNSA. CDR3 length: 16 residues. V was cut by 2 bases and J by 7 bases, with 21 bases left in between. CDR3 bases: TGTGCCAGCAGCTTATTAGGGTGGGGGTCTCCTGATGAGCAGTACTTC. Translating gives CASSLLGWGSPDEQYF.

This clone has a single count. The V call is TRBV7-3, the J call TRBJ2-2, with a tentative D call TRBD1 (5 bases). CDR3 length equals 15 residues. The germline V gene encodes CDR1 SGHTA and CDR2 FQGTGA. Trimming left V 1 base short and J 0 bases short, with 6 bases between. DNA of the CDR3: TGTGCCAGCAGCTTAAGGACAACGAACACCGGGGAGCTGTTTTTT. It encodes CASSLRTTNTGELFF.

The chain has TRBV9 and TRBJ2-5; D tentatively fits TRBD1 or TRBD2 (5 bases each). Germline V gives CDR1 SGDLS, CDR2 YYNGEE. The ends were cut back, 0 bases at V and 5 bases at J, with 14 bases in the middle. The CDR3 has 15 residues. The CDR3 coding sequence is TGTGCCAGCAGCGTAGCTCTGGGGGTCGTGGAGACCCAGTACTTC. This translates into CASSVALGVVETQYF. The whole variable domain, remainder taken from reference TRBV9 and TRBJ2-5, is DSGVTQTPKHLITATGQRVTLRCSPRSGDLSVYWYQQSLDQGLQFLIQYYNGEERAKGNILERFSAQQFPDLHSELNLSSLELGDSALYFCASSVALGVVETQYFGPGTRLLVL.

Of note for this clone: One end of the junction does not line up with germline, which may come from a read error. Other DNA sequences from this sample encode an identical CDR3 as well. This chain links TRBV7-7 with TRBJ2-5, with 9 bases matching TRBD1. This CDR3 is 13 amino acids long. Germline V CDR1 and CDR2: SSHAT, FNYEAQ (reference sequence). This chain's CDR3 is CASSRDREETQYF. DNA of the CDR3: TGTGCTAGCAGTAGGGACAGGGAAGAGACCCAGTACTTC.

This sequence joins TRBV28 and TRBJ2-1, with a tentative D call TRBD2 (5 bases). Germline CDR1 MDHEN, CDR2 SYDVKM. V was pared by 5 bases and J by 7 bases, with 15 bases between. CDR3 length equals 14 residues. CDR3 loop: CASSLLIGKNEQFF. Written as DNA, the CDR3 is TGTGCCAGCAGTCTCCTGATCGGGAAGAATGAGCAGTTCTTC.

The V call is TRBV4-1, the J call TRBJ1-2; perhaps TRBD1 as D (6 bases). The V and J ends lost 0 bases and 3 bases respectively, with 11 bases between them. Germline CDR1 MGHRA, CDR2 YSYEKL. This CDR3 is built from 15 residues. CDR3 bases: TGCGCCAGCAGCCAAGATGGAGGGGGGGACTATGGCTACACCTTC. Residues: CASSQDGGGDYGYTF.

This chain joins TRBV6-5 and TRBJ1-4; D is perhaps TRBD1 (6 bases). The CDR3 runs 15 residues. Germline CDR1 and CDR2: MNHEY and SVGAGI. V lost 0 bases to trimming and J lost 6 bases, with 11 bases between them. The DNA for the CDR3 is TGTGCCAGCAGTTACTCGGGGGGGCCCGATGAAAAACTGTTTTTT. This sequence encodes CASSYSGGPDEKLFF.

This chain uses TRBV6-5 with TRBJ2-5; tentatively, D is TRBD2 (6 bases). The germline V gene encodes CDR1 MNHEY and CDR2 SVGAGI. Trimming took off 6 bases at V and 7 bases at J, with 9 bases between the two ends. The CDR3 is made up of 11 amino acids. As DNA, the CDR3 is TGTGCCAGCAGCCGAGCGGGGACCCAGTACTTC. Its translation: CASSRAGTQYF.

A few counts support this clone. CDR3 loop: CASSETLGQGGHF. CDR3 DNA: TGTGCCAGCAGTGAAACCTTAGGACAGGGGGGGCATTTT. The chain employs TRBV6-1 and TRBJ1-5, with 10 bases identical to TRBD1. With 2 bases clipped from V and 15 bases from J, the junction kept 7 bases outside the gene matches. CDR3 length equals 13 residues. Germline CDR1 MNHNS, CDR2 SASEGT.

The V call is TRBV28, the J call TRBJ1-2; D ambiguous. The CDR3 has 15 residues. The germline V gene has CDR1 MDHEN and CDR2 SYDVKM. Trimming took off 2 bases at V and 4 bases at J, with 14 bases between the two ends. CDR3 nucleotide sequence: TGTGCCAGCAGTTTAGAGCGGTCGGATATCTATGGCTACACCTTC. It specifies CASSLERSDIYGYTF.

This clone was detected once. The gene calls are TRBV5-1 and TRBJ1-1; 8 positions match TRBD1. Trimming cost V 4 bases and J 4 bases; bases outside gene matches: 9. Germline V gene sequence: CDR1 SGHRS, CDR2 YFSETQ. This CDR3 is 15 amino acids long. CDR3 bases: TGCGCCAGCAGCCATGGACAGGGAAAAGGCACTGAAGCTTTCTTT. It codes for CASSHGQGKGTEAFF.

The CDR3 spells CASSEGTGDYNEQFF. The CDR3 DNA follows: TGTGCCAGCTCAGAAGGGACGGGGGATTACAATGAGCAGTTCTTC. The rearrangement uses TRBV18 and TRBJ2-1; possibly TRBD2 for D (6 bases). The V and J ends lost 5 bases and 4 bases respectively, with 15 bases between them. There are 15 residues in the CDR3. Germline assignment: CDR1 KGHSH and CDR2 LQKENI.

The chain has TRBV2 and TRBJ2-3, with D maybe TRBD2 (5 bases). V lost 0 bases and J 4 bases, leaving 8 bases between the germline ends. The germline V gene encodes CDR1 SNHLY and CDR2 FYNNEI. The CDR3 runs 14 residues. The CDR3 sequence is CASSEAPGADTQYF. Here the CDR3 DNA reads TGTGCCAGCAGTGAAGCGCCCGGGGCAGATACGCAGTATTTT.